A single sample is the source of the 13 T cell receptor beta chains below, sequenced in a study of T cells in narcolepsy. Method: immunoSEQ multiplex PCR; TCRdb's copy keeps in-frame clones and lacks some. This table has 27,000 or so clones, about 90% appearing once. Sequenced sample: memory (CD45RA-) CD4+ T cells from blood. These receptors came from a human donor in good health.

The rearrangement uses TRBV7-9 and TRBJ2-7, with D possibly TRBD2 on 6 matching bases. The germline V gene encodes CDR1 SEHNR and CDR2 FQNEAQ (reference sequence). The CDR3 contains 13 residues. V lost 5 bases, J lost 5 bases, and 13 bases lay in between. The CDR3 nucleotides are TGTGCCAGCAGCCGGATTGGAGGGGACGAGCAGTACTTC. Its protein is CASSRIGGDEQYF.

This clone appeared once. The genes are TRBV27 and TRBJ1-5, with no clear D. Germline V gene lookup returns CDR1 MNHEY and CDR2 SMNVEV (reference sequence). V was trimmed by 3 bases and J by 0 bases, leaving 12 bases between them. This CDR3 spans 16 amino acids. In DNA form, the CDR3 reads TGTGCCAGCAGTTTGGAAAGGCCTTATAGCAATCAGCCCCAGCATTTT. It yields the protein CASSLERPYSNQPQHF.

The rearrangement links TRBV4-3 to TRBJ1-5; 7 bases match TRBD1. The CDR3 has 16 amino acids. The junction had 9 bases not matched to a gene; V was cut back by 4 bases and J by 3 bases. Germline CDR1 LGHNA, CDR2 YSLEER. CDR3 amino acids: CASSPRTGDPNQPQHF. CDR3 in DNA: TGCGCCAGCAGCCCTCGTACAGGGGATCCCAATCAGCCCCAGCATTTT.

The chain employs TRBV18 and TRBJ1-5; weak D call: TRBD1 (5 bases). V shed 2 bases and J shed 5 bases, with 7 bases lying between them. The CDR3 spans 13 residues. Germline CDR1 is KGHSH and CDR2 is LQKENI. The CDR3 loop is CASSPGGDQPQHF. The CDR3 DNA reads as TGTGCCAGCTCACCAGGAGGGGATCAGCCCCAGCATTTT.

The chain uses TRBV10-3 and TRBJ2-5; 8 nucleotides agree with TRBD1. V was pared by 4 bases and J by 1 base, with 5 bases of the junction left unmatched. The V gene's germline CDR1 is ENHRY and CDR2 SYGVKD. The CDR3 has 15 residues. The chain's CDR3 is CAISGKDRAQETQYF. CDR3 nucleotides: TGTGCCATCAGTGGAAAGGACAGGGCCCAAGAGACCCAGTACTTC.

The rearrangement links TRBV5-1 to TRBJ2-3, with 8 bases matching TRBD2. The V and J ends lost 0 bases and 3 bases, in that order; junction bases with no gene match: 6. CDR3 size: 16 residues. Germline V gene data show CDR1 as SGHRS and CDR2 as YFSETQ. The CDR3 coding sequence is TGCGCCAGCAGCTTGGGTGTCGGCGGGGGGACAGATACGCAGTATTTT. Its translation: CASSLGVGGGTDTQYF.

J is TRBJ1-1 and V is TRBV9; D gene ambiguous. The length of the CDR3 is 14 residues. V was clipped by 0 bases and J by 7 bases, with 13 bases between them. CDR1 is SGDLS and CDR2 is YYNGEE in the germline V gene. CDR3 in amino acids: CASSVADLGSEAFF. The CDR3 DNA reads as TGTGCCAGCAGCGTAGCAGACCTTGGAAGTGAAGCTTTCTTT.

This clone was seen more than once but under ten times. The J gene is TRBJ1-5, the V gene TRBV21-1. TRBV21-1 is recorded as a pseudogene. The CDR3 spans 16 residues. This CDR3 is CASSKTEGLGNQPQHF. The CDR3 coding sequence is TGTGCCAGCAGCAAAACTGAGGGGCTCGGCAATCAGCCCCAGCATTTT.

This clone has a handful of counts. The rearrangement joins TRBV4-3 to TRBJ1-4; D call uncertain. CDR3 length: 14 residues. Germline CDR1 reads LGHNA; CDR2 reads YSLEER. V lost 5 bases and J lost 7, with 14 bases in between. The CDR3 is CASSASYGGEKLFF. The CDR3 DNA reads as TGCGCCAGCAGCGCCTCTTATGGTGGTGAAAAACTGTTTTTT.

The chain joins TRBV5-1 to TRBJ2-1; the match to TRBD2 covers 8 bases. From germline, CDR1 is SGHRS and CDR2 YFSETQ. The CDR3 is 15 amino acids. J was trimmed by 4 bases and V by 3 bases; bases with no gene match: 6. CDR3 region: CASSWDSGEYNEQFF. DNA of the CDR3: TGCGCCAGCAGCTGGGATAGCGGGGAGTACAATGAGCAGTTCTTC.

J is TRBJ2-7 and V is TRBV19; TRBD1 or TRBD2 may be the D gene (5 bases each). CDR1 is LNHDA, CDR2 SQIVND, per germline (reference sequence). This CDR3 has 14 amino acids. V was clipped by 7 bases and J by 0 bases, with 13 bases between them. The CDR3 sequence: CASTLRGDSYEQYF. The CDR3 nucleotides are TGTGCCAGTACCTTGCGAGGGGACTCCTACGAGCAGTACTTC.

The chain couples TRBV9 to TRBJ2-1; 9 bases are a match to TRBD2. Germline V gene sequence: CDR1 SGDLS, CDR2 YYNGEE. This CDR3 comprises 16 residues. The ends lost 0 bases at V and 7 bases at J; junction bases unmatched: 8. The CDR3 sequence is CASSVATSGRWNEQFF. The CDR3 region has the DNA TGTGCCAGCAGCGTAGCTACTAGCGGGCGGTGGAATGAGCAGTTCTTC.

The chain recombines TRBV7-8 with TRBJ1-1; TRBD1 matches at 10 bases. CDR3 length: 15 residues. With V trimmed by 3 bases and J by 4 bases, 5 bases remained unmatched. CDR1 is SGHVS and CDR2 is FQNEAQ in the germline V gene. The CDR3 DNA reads TGTGCCAGCAGCTTCGGCGACAGGGGGCTCACTGAAGCTTTCTTT. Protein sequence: CASSFGDRGLTEAFF.